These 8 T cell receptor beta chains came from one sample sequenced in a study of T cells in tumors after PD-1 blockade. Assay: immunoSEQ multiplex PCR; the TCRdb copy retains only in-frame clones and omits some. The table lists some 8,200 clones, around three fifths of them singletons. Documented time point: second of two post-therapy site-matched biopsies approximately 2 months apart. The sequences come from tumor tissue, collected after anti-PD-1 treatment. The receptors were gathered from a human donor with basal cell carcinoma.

CDR3 residues: CASSLDRGSVEQFF. CDR3 DNA: TGTGCCAGCAGCCTGGACAGGGGGTCAGTTGAGCAGTTCTTC. The chain joins TRBV3-1 (or the pseudogene TRBV3-2) to TRBJ2-1, with TRBD1 matching 10 bases. CDR3 length: 14 amino acids. CDR1 LGHDT and CDR2 YNNKEL come from the germline V gene (reference sequence). Trimming removed 4 bases from V and 9 bases from J; junction bases left unmatched: 6.

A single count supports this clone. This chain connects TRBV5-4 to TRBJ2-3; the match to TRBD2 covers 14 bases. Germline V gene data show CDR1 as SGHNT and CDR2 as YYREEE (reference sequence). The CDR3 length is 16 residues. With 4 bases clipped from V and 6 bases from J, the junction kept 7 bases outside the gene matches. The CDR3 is CASSTRTSGRSDTQYF. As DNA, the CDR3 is TGTGCCAGCAGCACTCGGACTAGCGGGAGGTCGGATACGCAGTATTTT.

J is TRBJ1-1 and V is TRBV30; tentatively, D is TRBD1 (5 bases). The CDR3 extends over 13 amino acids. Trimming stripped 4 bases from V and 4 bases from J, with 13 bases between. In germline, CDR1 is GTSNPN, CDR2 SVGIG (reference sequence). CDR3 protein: CAWIAGRGTEAFF. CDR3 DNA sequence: TGTGCCTGGATCGCAGGGAGGGGCACTGAAGCTTTCTTT. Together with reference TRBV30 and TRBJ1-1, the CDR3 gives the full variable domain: SQTIHQWPATLVQPVGSPLSLECTVEGTSNPNLYWYRQAAGRGLQLLFYSVGIGQISSEVPQNLSASRPQDRQFILSSKKLLLSDSGFYLCAWIAGRGTEAFFGQGTRLTVV.

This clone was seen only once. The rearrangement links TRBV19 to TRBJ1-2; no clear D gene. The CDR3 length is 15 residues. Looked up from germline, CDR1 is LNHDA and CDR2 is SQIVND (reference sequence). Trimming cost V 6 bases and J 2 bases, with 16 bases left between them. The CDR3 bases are TGTGCCAGTAGCCCAACGGCCGGGCAGAACTATGGCTACACCTTC. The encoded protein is CASSPTAGQNYGYTF.

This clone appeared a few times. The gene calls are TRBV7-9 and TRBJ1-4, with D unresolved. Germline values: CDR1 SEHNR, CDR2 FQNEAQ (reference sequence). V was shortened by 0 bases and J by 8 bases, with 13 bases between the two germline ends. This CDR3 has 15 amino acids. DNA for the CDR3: TGTGCCAGCAGCTTAGCGGACTCTGGGCAGGAAAAACTGTTTTTT. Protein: CASSLADSGQEKLFF.

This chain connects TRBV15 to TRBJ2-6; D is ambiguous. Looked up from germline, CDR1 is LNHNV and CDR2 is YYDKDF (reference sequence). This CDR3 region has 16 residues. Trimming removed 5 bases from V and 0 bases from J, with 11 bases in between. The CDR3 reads CATSATANSGANVLTF. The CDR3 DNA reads TGTGCCACCAGCGCAACAGCGAACTCTGGGGCCAACGTCCTGACTTTC.

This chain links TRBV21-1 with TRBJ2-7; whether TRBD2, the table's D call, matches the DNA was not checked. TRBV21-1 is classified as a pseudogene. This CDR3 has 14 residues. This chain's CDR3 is CASIPPDWREEQYF. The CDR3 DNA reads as TGTGCCAGCATCCCCCCCGACTGGCGTGAAGAGCAGTACTTC.

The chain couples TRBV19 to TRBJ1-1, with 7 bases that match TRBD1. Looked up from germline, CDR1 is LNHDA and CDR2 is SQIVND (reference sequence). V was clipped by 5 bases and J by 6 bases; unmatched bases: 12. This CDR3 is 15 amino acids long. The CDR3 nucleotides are TGTGCCAGTAGTTCCGGGACAGTGGAGGAGGCTGAAGCTTTCTTT. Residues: CASSSGTVEEAEAFF.